The 15 T cell receptor beta chains in this list originate from one sample, sequenced in a study of T cell changes during pregnancy in multiple sclerosis. Libraries were prepared by immunoSEQ multiplex PCR; TCRdb keeps only in-frame clonotypes and omits some of them. The table lists around 75,000 clones, more than 70% of them singletons, with roughly 0.9% in the top ten. Source: peripheral blood, taken in the first trimester of pregnancy. These receptor sequences come from a female donor in good health, enrolled as a control in a pregnancy study.

The chain employs TRBV6-1 and TRBJ1-2; the match to TRBD1 covers 7 bases. Germline CDR1 and CDR2: MNHNS and SASEGT. V lost 4 bases and J lost 8; bases outside the gene matches: 7. This CDR3 has 13 residues. The CDR3 nucleotides are TGTGCCAGCAGTGTAAATACAGGGGAGGGCTACACCTTC. Residues: CASSVNTGEGYTF.

The V and J genes are TRBV2 and TRBJ2-5; 9 positions agree with TRBD1. The CDR3 loop spans 16 amino acids. Germline loops: CDR1 SNHLY, CDR2 FYNNEI. With 0 bases clipped from V and 6 bases from J, the junction kept 8 bases outside the gene matches. This chain's CDR3 is CASSEALLGQGKTQYF. Here the CDR3 DNA reads TGTGCCAGCAGTGAAGCGCTTCTAGGACAGGGGAAGACCCAGTACTTC. Variable domain in full (rest from reference TRBV2 and TRBJ2-5): EPEVTQTPSHQVTQMGQEVILRCVPISNHLYFYWYRQILGQKVEFLVSFYNNEISEKSEIFDDQFSVERPDGSNFTLKIRSTKLEDSAMYFCASSEALLGQGKTQYFGPGTRLLVL.

The chain combines TRBV6-5 with TRBJ2-1, with TRBD2 matching over 9 bases. The CDR3 is 15 residues long. The junction had 9 bases not matched to a gene; V was cut back by 2 bases and J by 10 bases. Germline CDR1 and CDR2: MNHEY and SVGAGI. The CDR3 region has the DNA TGTGCCAGCAGTTACGGGCTAGCGGGGAAAAGGGAGCAGTTCTTC. Protein product: CASSYGLAGKREQFF.

Regarding this clone: This CDR3 is also generated by other DNA sequences in the sample. The chain combines TRBV27 with TRBJ1-2, with D maybe TRBD1 (6 bases). The V gene's germline CDR1 is MNHEY and CDR2 SMNVEV (reference sequence). The CDR3 consists of 13 residues. V lost 6 bases to trimming and J lost 2 bases, with 10 bases between them. Here the CDR3 reads CASRLGANYGYTF. CDR3 nucleotides: TGTGCCAGCAGGTTGGGGGCAAACTATGGCTACACCTTC.

CDR3 DNA sequence: TGCGCCAGCAGCCAACGGGAGGGGCCCAAAGGCTACGAGCAGTACTTC. It yields the protein CASSQREGPKGYEQYF. The rearrangement uses TRBV4-3 and TRBJ2-7; 8 nucleotides align to TRBD2. CDR3 length: 16 amino acids. Trimming at V came to 2 bases and at J to 3 bases, leaving 9 bases not matched to a gene. In germline, CDR1 is LGHNA, CDR2 YSLEER.

This sequence joins TRBV7-9 and TRBJ2-1, with 7 positions matching TRBD1. The CDR3 has 16 amino acids. V lost 5 bases to trimming and J lost 7 bases; unmatched junction nucleotides: 14. From germline, CDR1 is SEHNR and CDR2 FQNEAQ (reference sequence). In nucleotides, the CDR3 is TGTGCCAGCAGCCCGTCCCCGGGACAGACCTCAAATGAGCAGTTCTTC. Protein: CASSPSPGQTSNEQFF.

The chain employs TRBV28 and TRBJ2-1; weak D call: TRBD1 (5 bases). The CDR3 sequence is 10 residues long. The germline V and J ends were trimmed by 10 bases and 7 bases, with 8 bases remaining between them. Per germline, CDR1 MDHEN and CDR2 SYDVKM. In DNA form, the CDR3 reads TGTGCCATCTCAGGGAATGAGCAGTTCTTC. The encoded protein is CAISGNEQFF. The variable domain in full, with the rest retrieved from reference TRBV28 and TRBJ2-1, is DVKVTQSSRYLVKRTGEKVFLECVQDMDHENMFWYRQDPGLGLRLIYFSYDVKMKEKGDIPEGYSVSREKKERFSLILESASTNQTSMYLCAISGNEQFFGPGTRLTVL.

The rearrangement joins TRBV27 to TRBJ1-5; weak D call: TRBD1 (6 bases). Trimming cost V 5 bases and J 5 bases, with 13 bases left between them. The CDR3 contains 14 residues. Germline values: CDR1 MNHEY, CDR2 SMNVEV (reference sequence). The CDR3 coding sequence is TGTGCCAGCAGTCCCCGGACAGACTATCAGCCCCAGCATTTT. This codes for CASSPRTDYQPQHF.

This chain links TRBV28 with TRBJ1-1, with 10 nucleotides matching TRBD1. The CDR3 is made up of 19 amino acids. The V and J ends lost 5 bases and 1 base, in that order; junction bases with no gene match: 16. The germline gives CDR1 MDHEN, CDR2 SYDVKM. The DNA for the CDR3 is TGTGCCAGCAGTCCCCCCCCGGGACAGGGGCCCCTGAAGAACACTGAAGCTTTCTTT. Translated: CASSPPPGQGPLKNTEAFF.

The chain links TRBV7-9 to TRBJ2-2, with 8 bases that match TRBD1. The junction had 9 bases not matched to a gene; V was cut back by 8 bases and J by 1 base. Germline V gene data show CDR1 as SEHNR and CDR2 as FQNEAQ (reference sequence). The CDR3 totals 16 residues. The CDR3 is CASPLRQGLNTGELFF. In DNA form, the CDR3 reads TGTGCCAGCCCACTTAGACAGGGGCTGAACACCGGGGAGCTGTTTTTT.

The chain uses TRBV15 and TRBJ2-7, with TRBD2 matching 10 bases. The V gene end was trimmed by 0 bases and the J gene end by 3 bases; junction bases not matched to a gene: 5. The CDR3 totals 16 residues. Per germline, CDR1 LNHNV and CDR2 YYDKDF (reference sequence). The DNA of the CDR3 is TGTGCCACCAGCAGAGATCCTAGCGGGGGAATCTACGAGCAGTACTTC. Translation gives CATSRDPSGGIYEQYF.

The table lists this clone with a count of one. The chain has TRBV4-1 and TRBJ1-6; 7 nucleotides align to TRBD1. The CDR3 is made up of 17 amino acids. Unmatched junction bases numbered 11, after V lost 2 bases and J lost 7 bases. Germline values: CDR1 MGHRA, CDR2 YSYEKL. The DNA of the CDR3 is TGCGCCAGCAGCCAAAACCCAGACAGGGATCGGAATTCACCCCTCCACTTT. Translation gives CASSQNPDRDRNSPLHF.

This chain uses TRBV29-1 with TRBJ1-2; D unclear. The length of the CDR3 is 11 residues. Germline V CDR1 and CDR2: SQVTM, ANQGSEA. Trimming shortened V by 3 bases and J by 0 bases, and 2 bases separated the two germline ends. CDR3 amino acids: CSVDSNYGYTF. In DNA, the CDR3 is TGCAGCGTTGACTCTAACTATGGCTACACCTTC.

The chain uses TRBV25-1 and TRBJ2-1, with 9 bases that match TRBD2. From germline, CDR1 is MGHDK and CDR2 SYGVNS. The V gene end was trimmed by 1 base and the J gene end by 6 bases; junction bases not matched to a gene: 13. CDR3 length: 18 residues. CDR3 in DNA: TGTGCCAGCAGTGAATGGGGAGGGGGACTAGCAGGTGGCAATGAGCAGTTCTTC. It is translated as CASSEWGGGLAGGNEQFF.

This clone was observed once. The rearrangement links TRBV11-3 to TRBJ2-2; D is unresolved. Germline-derived CDR1 and CDR2 are SGHNT and YENEEA. Trimming took off 4 bases at V and 7 bases at J, with 7 bases between the two ends. The CDR3 sequence is 12 residues long. CDR3 DNA sequence: TGTGCCAGCAGCTCCCGGTTCGGGGAGCTGTTTTTT. It translates to CASSSRFGELFF.